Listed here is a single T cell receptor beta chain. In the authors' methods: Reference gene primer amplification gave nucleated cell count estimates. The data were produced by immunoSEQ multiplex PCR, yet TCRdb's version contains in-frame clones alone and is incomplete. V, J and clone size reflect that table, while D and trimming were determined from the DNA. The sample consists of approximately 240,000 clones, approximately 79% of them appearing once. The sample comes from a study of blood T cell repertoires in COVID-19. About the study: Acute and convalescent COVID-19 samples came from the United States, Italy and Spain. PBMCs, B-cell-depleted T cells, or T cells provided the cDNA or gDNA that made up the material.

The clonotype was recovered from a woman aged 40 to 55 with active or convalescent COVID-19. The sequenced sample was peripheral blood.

The CDR3 DNA is TGTGCCATCAGTGAGTCCAGGACAGGGGATTCGCAGTACGTC. Amino acid sequence: CAISESRTGDSQYV. The rearrangement uses TRBV10-3 and TRBJ2-7; TRBD1 matches at 9 bases. In germline, CDR1 is ENHRY, CDR2 SYGVKD. The junction had 6 bases not matched to a gene; V was cut back by 0 bases and J by 9 bases. CDR3 length: 14 amino acids.